The clone carrying this T cell receptor (beta chain) showed up many times. Antigen unknown. The CDR3 is 13 amino acids. Germline V gene data show CDR1 as SGHAT and CDR2 as FQNNGV. Trimming shortened V by 1 base and J by 5 bases, and 9 bases separated the two germline ends. From the RT-PCR reads, TCRdb called clonotypes with MiXCR, one entry per CDR3 protein. This sample has 490,000 or so distinct CDR3 sequences, with 6.5% to 8% found just once. The data belong to a study of response to subunit inactivated influenza vaccine. Overall study results and limits: With each seasonal influenza vaccination, the authors suggested, few new T cells are recruited.

This receptor was taken from a man aged 50 to 69 who received an inactivated influenza vaccine. The chain is built from TRBV11-2 and TRBJ2-7, with unresolved D. The specimen was PBMCs from blood, collected around 25 months after vaccination. DNA of the CDR3: TGTGCCAGCAGCTTAGGTGGGCTGGACGAGCAGTACTTC. As protein: CASSLGGLDEQYF.